The present T cell receptor delta chain was sequenced within a study of γδ T cells in repeated Plasmodium falciparum infection (dated by TCRdb to about 2021). About the full investigation: Malian children exposed to intense seasonal malaria transmission were enrolled in the natural-infection arm and compared with Australian children matched for age and gender. Samples from controlled-infection subjects were taken at baseline, just before selected infections, and 21 days after each infection. Five or six malaria-naive U.S. adults underwent four controlled human malaria infections by bites from P. falciparum NF54-infected Anopheles stephensi mosquitoes over about 630 days. The study looked at how repeated Plasmodium falciparum infection shapes the human gammadelta T cell repertoire, using both natural infection in Mali and controlled human malaria infection. The gammadelta TCR repertoires from Mali were analysed in two ways: cross-sectionally during periods with no transmission, and longitudinally across episodes of acute febrile malaria. Study-wide conclusions, independent of this receptor: The controlled-infection cohort was small, limiting analysis of inter-individual variability in gammadelta T cell responses. Generalizability was limited because the Malian cohort came from a small rural village made up predominantly of one ethnic group. Compared with the repertoires of Australian children, the Vdelta2-negative gammadelta TCR repertoires of Malian children appeared more clonally expanded, less diverse and less shared. Across time and infection, the Vgamma9/Vdelta2+ TCR repertoires showed a highly stable polyclonal makeup, with many TCRgamma sequences overlapping between individuals. Repeated controlled infections appeared to drive waves of new clonotype selection in Vdelta2-negative, largely Vdelta1+, gammadelta TCR repertoires.

The cysteine opens and the phenylalanine closes a CDR3 of 14 amino acids. The DNA shown is the 42-base CDR3, in frame from base 1. V is trimmed back by 3 bases and J by 8 bases, and the junction contains 7 bases that no gene match accounts for. CDR1 and CDR2 are read off the germline V gene as GEAIGNYY and EKD. For bulk TCR repertoire analysis, Vgamma9/Vdelta2+ and Vdelta2-negative gammadelta T cell populations were flow-sorted out of peripheral blood mononuclear cells. Details on this clone: Its antigen is unknown. A far larger clone is one nucleotide away, so this likely arose from a read error. Other DNA sequences in the sample encode the same CDR3.

The method was multiplex PCR. Sequencing instrument: Illumina MiSeq. Every sorted gammadelta T cell sample had both its TCR gamma (TRG) and TCR delta (TRD) chains sequenced. Concerning the study's data processing: Repertoire analyses included clonotype tree plots, accumulated frequency of the top 20 clonotypes, diversity index (DI) and D75 metrics. TCRdb called clones anew from the public reads via CATT; matching DNA rows were later pooled. In this record, the V and J calls reflect TCRdb's handling and not the investigators' own analysis. The sample records 93,000 or so delta-chain clones, roughly 0.9% of which are singletons. The ten largest make up 9.6% of the sample.

The specimen was gamma-delta T cells from blood. In this chain, TRDV2 is recombined with TRDJ2, with 8 central nucleotides matching TRDD3. This TCR came from a pool of human donors (malaria-infected and uninfected, not separated). The CDR3 region reads CACDQLGEPAQLFF. The DNA is TGTGCCTGTGACCAGCTGGGGGAACCCGCACAACTCTTCTTT.